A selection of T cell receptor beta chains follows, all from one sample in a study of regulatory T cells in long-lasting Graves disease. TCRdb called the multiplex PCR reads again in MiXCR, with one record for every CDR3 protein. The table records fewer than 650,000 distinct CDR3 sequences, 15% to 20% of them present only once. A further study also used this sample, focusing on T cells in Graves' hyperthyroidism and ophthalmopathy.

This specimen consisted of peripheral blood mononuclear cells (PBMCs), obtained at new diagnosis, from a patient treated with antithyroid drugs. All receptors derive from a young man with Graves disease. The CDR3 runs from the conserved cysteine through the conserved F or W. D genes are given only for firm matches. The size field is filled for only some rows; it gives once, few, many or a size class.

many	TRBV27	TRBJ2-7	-	CASRTSYEQYF	TGTGCCAGCAGAACTTCCTACGAGCAGTACTTC
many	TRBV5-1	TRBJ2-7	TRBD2	CASSSATSGSRFGYEQYF	TGCGCCAGCAGCTCGGCGACTAGCGGGAGTCGGTTCGGGTACGAGCAGTACTTC
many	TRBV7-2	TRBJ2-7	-	CASSFPLMNEQYF	TGTGCCAGCAGCTTCCCCTTGATGAACGAGCAGTACTTC
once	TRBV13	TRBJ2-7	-	CASSLDGENTYEQYF	TGTGCCAGCAGCTTAGACGGCGAGAACACCTACGAGCAGTACTTC
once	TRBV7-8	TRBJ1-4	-	CASSPRRLANEKLFF	TGTGCCAGCAGCCCTAGGAGGTTGGCTAATGAAAAACTGTTTTTT
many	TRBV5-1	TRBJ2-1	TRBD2	CASSDGTIRHEQFF	TGCGCCAGCAGCGACGGGACTATTAGGCATGAGCAGTTCTTC
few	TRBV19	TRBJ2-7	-	CASSMVADSYEQYF	TGTGCCAGTAGTATGGTAGCGGACTCCTACGAGCAGTACTTC
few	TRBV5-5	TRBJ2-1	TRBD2	CASSLASGRATEQFF	TGTGCCAGCAGCTTGGCTAGCGGGAGGGCCACTGAGCAGTTCTTC
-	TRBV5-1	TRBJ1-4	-	CASSLAGRTTNEKLFF	TGCGCCAGCAGCTTGGCCGGGCGTACAACTAATGAAAAACTGTTTTTT
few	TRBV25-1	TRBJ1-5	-	CASSDRGLRQPQHF	TGTGCCAGCAGTGATCGTGGGCTCCGGCAGCCCCAGCATTTT
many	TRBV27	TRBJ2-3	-	CASSLSAADTQYF	TGTGCCAGCAGTTTATCGGCGGCAGATACGCAGTATTTT
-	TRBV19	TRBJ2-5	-	CASSAAVHETQYF	TGTGCCAGTAGTGCAGCGGTACATGAGACCCAGTACTTC
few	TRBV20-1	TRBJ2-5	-	CSARDVGIQETQYF	TGCAGTGCTAGAGATGTAGGGATCCAAGAGACCCAGTACTTC
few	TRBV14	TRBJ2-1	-	CASSQVPGGIEQFF	TGTGCCAGCAGCCAAGTCCCTGGAGGAATCGAGCAGTTCTTC
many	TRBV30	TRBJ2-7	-	CAWEEGYEQYF	TGTGCCTGGGAGGAGGGTTACGAGCAGTACTTC